The entry below describes one T cell receptor beta chain. This clonotype was seen at least ten times. What antigen it recognizes has not been identified. Base qualities are not provided; no much larger clone lies one nucleotide away. Ophthalmopathy patients were characterized by moderately to severely active disease, a Clinical Activity Score of at least 3, a NOSPECS grade of at least 4, and a disease duration under 3 months. Anyone with other autoimmune diseases, uncontrolled infections, pregnancy or lactation was excluded from the study. Diagnosis relied on clinical symptoms, serum thyroxine, TRAb, thyroid ultrasound and orbital computed tomography. Ficoll-Paque density gradient centrifugation was used to isolate PBMCs from around 10 ml of fresh peripheral blood. Trizol reagent was used to extract the total RNA, and its quality was then checked on an Agilent 2100 Bioanalyzer. Inclusive of the bounding cysteine and phenylalanine, the CDR3 is 12 residues long. Just CDR3 DNA is preserved here, 36 bases in frame from base 1. The germline V gene specifies MDHEN as CDR1 and SYDVKM as CDR2. V is shortened by 7 bases, J by 0 bases, and the region joining them spans 7 bases.

This specimen belongs to a study of Graves' ophthalmopathy and Graves' hyperthyroidism (dated by TCRdb to 2016 to 2019). Turning to the overall study: Peripheral blood samples were taken at the time of initial diagnosis, before any treatment was given. In several hyperthyroidism patients, the T-cell repertoire of thyroid tissue was compared with the T-cell repertoire of blood. An independent validation cohort was composed of approximately 19 hyperthyroidism patients and around 15 patients who later progressed from hyperthyroidism to ophthalmopathy. In total, over 130 blood samples were TCR-sequenced: around 42 ophthalmopathy, around 75 hyperthyroidism and roughly 17 hyperthyroidism-to-ophthalmopathy patients. The study used signatures of the TCR beta repertoire to tell Graves' ophthalmopathy apart from Graves' hyperthyroidism and to predict which patients would progress to ophthalmopathy. To explore V-J signatures that separate ophthalmopathy from hyperthyroidism, a discovery set of about a hundred patients was enrolled, consisting of about 41 with ophthalmopathy and about 60 with stable hyperthyroidism. The roughly 91 discovery patients were randomly divided into training and test sets at a 7:3 ratio. After sampling, hyperthyroidism patients received methimazole starting at 30 mg daily, and ophthalmopathy patients received high-dose intravenous methylprednisolone.

TCR beta CDR3 regions were amplified from RNA transcripts for repertoire sequencing. HTBI primers and the Qiagen OneStep RT-PCR kit were used in a first-round RT-PCR, which was followed by a second-round multiplex PCR, size selection and purification. Libraries were sequenced on an Illumina HiSeq2000 using paired-end 100 bp reads. Processing in the source paper ran as follows. SOAPnuke was used for read processing, and reads with adapters, uncalled bases, a mean Phred below 15, or no exact constant-primer or identifier match were discarded. High-quality paired reads were merged with COPE v1.2.5. Each unique nucleotide sequence was defined as a clonotype, and clonotypes were aligned to IMGT TRB V, D and J references with MiTCR v1.1. Only V-J combinations with frequency above 0.0001 were analysed, covering approximately 99% of repertoires. For each V-J combination, a TCR clonal expansion and chaos score was defined as the ratio of F50 clonal expansion to chaos observed in the TCRdist matrix. Features were reduced by Welch's t-statistics and random forest to around 13 V-J combinations, which fed a naive Bayes classifier. The similarity between thyroid and blood repertoires was quantified using the Morisita-Horn index. TCRdb reran the public reads through fastp at Q25 and MiXCR, keeping productive beta chains. Rows matching on CDR3 protein sequence are summarized as one entry with the most common DNA and genes. Here the V and J calls rest on TCRdb's processing, not on the authors' analysis. Here the sample has approximately 500,000 distinct CDR3 sequences; about an eighth occur a single time. More than 8.5% of the sample is held by the ten biggest clonotypes.

Results and caveats for the whole study, not just this receptor: Ophthalmopathy was separated from stable hyperthyroidism by the 13-signature model with more than 85% sensitivity and 81% to 83% specificity in cross-validation and with 80%/75% in the test set. In validation, the model predicted ophthalmopathy progression with 70.59% sensitivity and roughly 72% specificity; some 13 predicted patients were CT-confirmed with GO in a median of approximately six months. Most expanded thyroid clonotypes with a frequency above 0.001 also appeared in blood, which suggests that blood repertoires may reflect the immune response in the thyroid. Sample size was not statistically predetermined, and group allocation was not concealed from the investigators.

Here the chain combines TRBV28 and TRBJ2-7; the D segment cannot be called with confidence. The sequence came from a woman aged 25 to 39 with Graves' ophthalmopathy. Donor details come from another sample of the same person, matched by shared clones. Sequenced: blood. The CDR3 region reads CASTRSSYEQYF. The DNA sequence is as follows: TGTGCCAGCACACGGAGCTCCTACGAGCAGTACTTC.